Shown below are 19 T cell receptor beta chains from a single sample sequenced in a study of T cell changes during pregnancy in multiple sclerosis. The table came from immunoSEQ multiplex PCR; TCRdb's copy has only in-frame clones and leaves some out. The table records around 80,000 clones, roughly 94% of them present only once. Sample: peripheral blood, taken before pregnancy. Every receptor here comes from a female donor with multiple sclerosis, enrolled in a pregnancy study.

This chain connects TRBV23-1 to TRBJ2-1; D uncertain. TRBV23-1 is an ORF for which the function is uncertain. This CDR3 has 11 residues. V lost 5 bases and J lost 12, with 11 bases in between. Here the CDR3 reads CASSLGRRQFF. CDR3 nucleotide sequence: TGCGCCAGCAGTTTGGGTAGGAGGCAGTTCTTC.

This clone is a singleton in its sample. This rearrangement joins TRBV6-7 to TRBJ2-1, with TRBD2 identical over 14 bases. TRBV6-7 is marked as an open reading frame, function uncertain. The CDR3 runs to 17 residues. V lost 2 bases, J lost 5 bases, and 5 bases stayed unmatched. In DNA, the CDR3 is TGTGCCAGCAGTTACCCGGGACTAGCGGGAGATGACAATGAGCAGTTCTTC. Translation: CASSYPGLAGDDNEQFF.

The chain is built from TRBV5-4 and TRBJ1-5, with no clear D. The germline V and J ends were trimmed by 0 bases and 4 bases, with 8 bases remaining between them. CDR3 length: 14 amino acids. Looked up from germline, CDR1 is SGHNT and CDR2 is YYREEE (reference sequence). The CDR3 here is CASSLDGFNQPQHF. The CDR3 region has the DNA TGTGCCAGCAGCTTGGACGGGTTTAATCAGCCCCAGCATTTT.

This clone was seen a few times. The J gene is TRBJ2-7, the V gene TRBV5-1; D perhaps matches TRBD2 (5 bases). The germline CDR1 and CDR2 sequences are SGHRS and YFSETQ. The ends were cut back, 4 bases at V and 2 bases at J, with 16 bases in the middle. The CDR3 sequence is 15 residues long. CDR3 in DNA: TGCGCCAGCAGCATCGTCGGCGGGCTCGCCTACGAGCAGTACTTC. It codes for CASSIVGGLAYEQYF.

J is TRBJ1-2 and V is TRBV28; D not certain. The germline V and J ends were trimmed by 4 bases and 8 bases, with 17 bases remaining between them. This CDR3 comprises 14 residues. From germline, CDR1 is MDHEN and CDR2 SYDVKM. The CDR3 loop reads CASSSPFELWGYTF. CDR3 DNA sequence: TGTGCCAGCAGTTCCCCTTTTGAGCTATGGGGCTACACCTTC.

The V gene is TRBV4-1, the J gene TRBJ2-2; 9 bases are shared with TRBD2. V dropped 4 bases and J dropped 5; count of bases not matched to a gene: 8. The CDR3 totals 16 residues. CDR1 is MGHRA, CDR2 YSYEKL, per germline. This chain's CDR3 is CASSPVAGVGTGELFF. The CDR3 coding sequence is TGCGCCAGCAGCCCCGTAGCGGGAGTAGGGACCGGGGAGCTGTTTTTT.

The J gene is TRBJ1-2, the V gene TRBV28; no reliable D call. CDR1 and CDR2 from the germline V gene are MDHEN and SYDVKM. This CDR3 has 15 residues. V lost 5 bases to trimming and J lost 4 bases, with 17 bases between them. Here the CDR3 DNA reads TGTGCCAGCAGTAAGACAATCCGTTCTGGCTATGGCTACACCTTC. This encodes CASSKTIRSGYGYTF.

The chain carries TRBV19 and TRBJ2-7; TRBD1 matches 11 bases. Germline V gene data show CDR1 as LNHDA and CDR2 as SQIVND (reference sequence). This CDR3 is built from 15 residues. V was clipped by 7 bases and J by 2 bases; unmatched bases: 7. The CDR3 loop reads CASTAGQGAAYEQYF. DNA for the CDR3: TGTGCCAGTACAGCCGGACAGGGGGCGGCCTACGAGCAGTACTTC.

This clone came up a few times. The chain links TRBV14 to TRBJ2-2, with a tentative D call TRBD2 (6 bases). Trimming cost V 5 bases and J 5 bases, with 18 bases left between them. The CDR3 runs 16 residues. CDR1 and CDR2 (germline): SGHDN, FVKESK. The CDR3 is CASSTRWGEVTGELFF. The CDR3 region has the DNA TGTGCCAGCAGCACCCGGTGGGGGGAAGTGACCGGGGAGCTGTTTTTT.

This sequence joins TRBV6-4 and TRBJ2-1, with 9 bases matching TRBD1. V gave up 7 bases and J gave up 5 bases; unmatched junction bases: 6. This CDR3 spans 14 amino acids. Germline lookup yields CDR1 MRHNA and CDR2 SNTAGT. The CDR3 protein is CASKPGQGNNEQFF. DNA of the CDR3: TGTGCCAGCAAACCGGGACAGGGCAACAATGAGCAGTTCTTC.

The gene calls are TRBV2 and TRBJ1-2; no definite D call. Trimming cost V 6 bases and J 6 bases, with 5 bases left between them. CDR3 length equals 10 residues. Germline CDR1 SNHLY, CDR2 FYNNEI. The CDR3 spells CASRGHGYTF. In DNA form, the CDR3 reads TGTGCCAGCAGGGGCCATGGCTACACCTTC.

The chain is built from TRBV6-1 and TRBJ2-7; 10 positions agree with TRBD2. The germline V gene encodes CDR1 MNHNS and CDR2 SASEGT. J gave up 3 bases and V 4 bases, and 6 bases lay outside the gene matches. There are 15 residues in the CDR3. The CDR3 is CASSVTSGVVYEQYF. In DNA, the CDR3 is TGTGCCAGCAGTGTAACTAGCGGGGTTGTCTACGAGCAGTACTTC.

The V gene is TRBV6-5, the J gene TRBJ1-5; 8 nucleotides match TRBD1. The germline CDR1 and CDR2 sequences are MNHEY and SVGAGI. CDR3 length equals 12 residues. V shed 6 bases and J 8 bases; nucleotides not matched to a gene: 3. CDR3 nucleotide sequence: TGTGCCAGCAGCCCAGGGGGCAAGCCCCAGCATTTT. Amino acid sequence: CASSPGGKPQHF.

The V and J genes are TRBV5-1 and TRBJ2-3, with 7 nucleotides matching TRBD2. This CDR3 comprises 15 residues. Looked up from germline, CDR1 is SGHRS and CDR2 is YFSETQ. V shed 1 base, J shed 4 bases, and the junction held 6 bases outside the gene matches. In DNA form, the CDR3 reads TGCGCCAGCAGCTTGCGACGGACTAGTCCAGATACGCAGTATTTT. It specifies CASSLRRTSPDTQYF.

V and J are TRBV6-5 and TRBJ2-1, with 9 bases that match TRBD1. Losses at the gene ends were 4 bases for V and 7 bases for J; bases not matched to a gene: 8. Germline loops: CDR1 MNHEY, CDR2 SVGAGI. This CDR3 has 15 amino acids. The CDR3 protein is CASSSTGGAGNEQFF. In DNA, the CDR3 is TGTGCCAGCAGTTCCACAGGGGGCGCGGGGAATGAGCAGTTCTTC.

This clone occurred once. The chain carries TRBV6-5 and TRBJ2-1; D is perhaps TRBD1 (6 bases). This CDR3 has 15 amino acids. Germline V CDR1 and CDR2: MNHEY, SVGAGI. V lost 5 bases and J 1 base, leaving 12 bases between the germline ends. The CDR3 region is CASSLTGKSYNEQFF. CDR3 DNA sequence: TGTGCCAGCAGTCTTACAGGGAAATCCTACAATGAGCAGTTCTTC.

This sequence joins TRBV5-1 and TRBJ1-5, with a tentative D call TRBD1 (5 bases). V gave up 4 bases and J gave up 3 bases, with 14 bases separating them. CDR1 is SGHRS and CDR2 is YFSETQ in the germline V gene. The CDR3 is 15 residues long. The DNA for the CDR3 is TGCGCCAGCAGCCCGGGACTTCCTCTCAATCAGCCCCAGCATTTT. Its translation: CASSPGLPLNQPQHF. Full variable domain (outside the CDR3, taken from reference TRBV5-1 and TRBJ1-5): KAGVTQTPRYLIKTRGQQVTLSCSPISGHRSVSWYQQTPGQGLQFLFEYFSETQRNKGNFPGRFSGRQFSNSRSEMNVSTLELGDSALYLCASSPGLPLNQPQHFGDGTRLSIL.

The chain uses TRBV11-2 and TRBJ2-7, with 8 bases identical to TRBD2. Per germline, CDR1 SGHAT and CDR2 FQNNGV. The CDR3 consists of 15 residues. V lost 4 bases, J lost 2 bases, and 7 bases stayed unmatched. CDR3 nucleotides: TGTGCCAGCAGCTCCGTAGCGGGATCGACCTACGAGCAGTACTTC. This translates into CASSSVAGSTYEQYF.

J is TRBJ1-2 and V is TRBV28, with a possible D match to TRBD1 (6 bases). This CDR3 region has 12 residues. Germline CDR1 reads MDHEN; CDR2 reads SYDVKM. The ends were cut back, 6 bases at V and 5 bases at J, with 10 bases in the middle. The CDR3 DNA follows: TGTGCCAGCAGCCAGGGGTATTATGGCTACACCTTC. Translated, it gives CASSQGYYGYTF.